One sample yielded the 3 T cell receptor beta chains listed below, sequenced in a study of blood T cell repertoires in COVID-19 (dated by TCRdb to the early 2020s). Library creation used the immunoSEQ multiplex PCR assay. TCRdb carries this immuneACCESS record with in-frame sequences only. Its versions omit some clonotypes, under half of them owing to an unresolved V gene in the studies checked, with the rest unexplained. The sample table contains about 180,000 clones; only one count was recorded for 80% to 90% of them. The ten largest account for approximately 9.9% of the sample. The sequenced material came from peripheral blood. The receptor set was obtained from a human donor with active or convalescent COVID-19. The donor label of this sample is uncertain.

The CDR3 region has the DNA TGCGCCAGCAGTCAATCGGGACAGAGAGACACAGATACGCAGTATTTT. Translated: CASSQSGQRDTDTQYF. This sequence joins TRBV23-1 and TRBJ2-3, with TRBD1 matching over 7 bases. TRBV23-1 has ORF status, its function being uncertain. This CDR3 contains 16 residues. The V segment lost 0 bases and the J segment 2 bases; nucleotides outside the gene matches: 5.

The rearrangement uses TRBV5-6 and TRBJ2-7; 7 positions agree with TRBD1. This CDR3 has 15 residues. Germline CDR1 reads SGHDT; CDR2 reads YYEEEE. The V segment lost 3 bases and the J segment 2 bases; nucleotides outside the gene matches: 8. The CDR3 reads CASSSKGAGTYEQYF. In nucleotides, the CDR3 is TGTGCCAGCAGCTCCAAGGGGGCAGGAACCTACGAGCAGTACTTC.

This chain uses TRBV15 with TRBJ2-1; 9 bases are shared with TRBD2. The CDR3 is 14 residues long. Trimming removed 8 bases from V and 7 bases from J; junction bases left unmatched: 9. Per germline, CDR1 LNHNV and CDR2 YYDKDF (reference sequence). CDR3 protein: CATGPGLAGNEQFF. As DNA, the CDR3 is TGTGCCACCGGACCGGGACTAGCCGGTAATGAGCAGTTCTTC.